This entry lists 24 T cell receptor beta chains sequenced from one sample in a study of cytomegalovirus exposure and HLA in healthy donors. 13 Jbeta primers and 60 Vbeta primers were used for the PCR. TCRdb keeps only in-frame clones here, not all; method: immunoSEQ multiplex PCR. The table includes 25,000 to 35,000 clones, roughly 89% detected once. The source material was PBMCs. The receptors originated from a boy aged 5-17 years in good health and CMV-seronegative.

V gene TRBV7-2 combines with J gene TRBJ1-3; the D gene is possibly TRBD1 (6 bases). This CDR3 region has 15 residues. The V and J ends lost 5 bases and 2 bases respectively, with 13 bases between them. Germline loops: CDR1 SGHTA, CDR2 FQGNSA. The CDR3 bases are TGTGCCAGCAGCCCCCAGGGGACGACTGGAAACACCATATATTTT. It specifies CASSPQGTTGNTIYF.

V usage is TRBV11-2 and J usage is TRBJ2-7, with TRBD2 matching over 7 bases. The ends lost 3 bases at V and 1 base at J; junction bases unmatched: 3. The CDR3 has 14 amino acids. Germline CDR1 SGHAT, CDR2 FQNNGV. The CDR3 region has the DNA TGTGCCAGCAGCTTCCAGCGGGGATCCTACGAGCAGTACTTC. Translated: CASSFQRGSYEQYF.

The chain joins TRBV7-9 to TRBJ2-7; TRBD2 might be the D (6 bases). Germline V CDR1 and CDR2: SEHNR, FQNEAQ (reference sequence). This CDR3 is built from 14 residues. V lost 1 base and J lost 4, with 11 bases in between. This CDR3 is CASSLDVGTYEQYF. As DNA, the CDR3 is TGTGCCAGCAGCTTAGATGTAGGGACTTACGAGCAGTACTTC.

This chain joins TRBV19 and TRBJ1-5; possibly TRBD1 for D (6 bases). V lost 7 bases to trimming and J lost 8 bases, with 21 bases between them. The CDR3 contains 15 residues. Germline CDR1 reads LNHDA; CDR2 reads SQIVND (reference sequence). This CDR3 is CASTNHQGTFEPQHF. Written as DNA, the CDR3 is TGTGCCAGTACAAACCACCAGGGGACGTTCGAGCCCCAGCATTTT.

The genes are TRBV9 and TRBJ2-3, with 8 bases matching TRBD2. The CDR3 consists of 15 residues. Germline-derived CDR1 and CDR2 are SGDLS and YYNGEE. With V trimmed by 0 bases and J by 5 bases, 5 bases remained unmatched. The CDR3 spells CASSVAGGRGDTQYF. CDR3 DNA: TGTGCCAGCAGCGTAGCGGGGGGGCGGGGAGATACGCAGTATTTT.

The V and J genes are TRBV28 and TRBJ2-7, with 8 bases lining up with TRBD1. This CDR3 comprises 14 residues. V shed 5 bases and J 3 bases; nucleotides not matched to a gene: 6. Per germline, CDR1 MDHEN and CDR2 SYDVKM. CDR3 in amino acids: CASSEGQGHYEQYF. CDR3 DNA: TGTGCCAGCAGTGAAGGACAGGGACACTACGAGCAGTACTTC. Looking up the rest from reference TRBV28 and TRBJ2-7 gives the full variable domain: DVKVTQSSRYLVKRTGEKVFLECVQDMDHENMFWYRQDPGLGLRLIYFSYDVKMKEKGDIPEGYSVSREKKERFSLILESASTNQTSMYLCASSEGQGHYEQYFGPGTRLTVT.

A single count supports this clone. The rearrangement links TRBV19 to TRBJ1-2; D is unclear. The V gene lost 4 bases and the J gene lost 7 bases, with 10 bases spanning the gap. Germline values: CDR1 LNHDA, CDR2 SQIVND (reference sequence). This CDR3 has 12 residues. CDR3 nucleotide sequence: TGTGCCAGTAGTAACAGAATGGTTGGCTACACCTTC. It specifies CASSNRMVGYTF.

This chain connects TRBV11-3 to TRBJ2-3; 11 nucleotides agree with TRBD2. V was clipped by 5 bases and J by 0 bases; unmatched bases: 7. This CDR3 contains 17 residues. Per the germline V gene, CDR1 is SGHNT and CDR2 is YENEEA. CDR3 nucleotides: TGTGCCAGCAGCCAGGGGGTAGCGGGGGGGAGCACAGATACGCAGTATTTT. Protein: CASSQGVAGGSTDTQYF.

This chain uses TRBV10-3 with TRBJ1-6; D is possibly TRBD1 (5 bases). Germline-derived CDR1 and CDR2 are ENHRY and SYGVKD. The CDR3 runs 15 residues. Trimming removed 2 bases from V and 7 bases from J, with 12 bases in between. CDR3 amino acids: CAISENGDSNSPLHF. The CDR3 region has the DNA TGTGCCATCAGTGAGAACGGGGACTCAAATTCACCCCTCCACTTT.

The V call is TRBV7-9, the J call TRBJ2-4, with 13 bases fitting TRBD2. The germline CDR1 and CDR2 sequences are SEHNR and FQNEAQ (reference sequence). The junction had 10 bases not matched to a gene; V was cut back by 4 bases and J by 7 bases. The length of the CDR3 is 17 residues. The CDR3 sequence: CASSSRTSGGKANIQYF. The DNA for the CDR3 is TGTGCCAGCAGCTCCAGGACTAGCGGGGGAAAGGCGAACATTCAGTACTTC.

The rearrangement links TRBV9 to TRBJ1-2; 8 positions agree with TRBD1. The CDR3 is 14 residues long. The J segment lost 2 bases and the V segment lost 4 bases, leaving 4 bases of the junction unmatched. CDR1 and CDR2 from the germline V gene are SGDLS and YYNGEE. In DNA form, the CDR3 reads TGTGCCAGCAGCAAAACAGGGGGGAACTATGGCTACACCTTC. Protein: CASSKTGGNYGYTF.

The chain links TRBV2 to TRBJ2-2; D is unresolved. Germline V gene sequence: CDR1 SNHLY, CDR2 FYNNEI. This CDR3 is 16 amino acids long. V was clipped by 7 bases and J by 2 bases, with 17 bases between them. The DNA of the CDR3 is TGTGCCAGCACATTCACGGCGGTTGATAACACCGGGGAGCTGTTTTTT. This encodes CASTFTAVDNTGELFF.

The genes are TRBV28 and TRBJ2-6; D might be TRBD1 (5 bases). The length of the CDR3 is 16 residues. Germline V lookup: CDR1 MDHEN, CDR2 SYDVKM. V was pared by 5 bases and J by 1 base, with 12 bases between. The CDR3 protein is CASSRGWFSGANVLTF. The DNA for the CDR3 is TGTGCCAGCAGTAGGGGATGGTTTTCTGGGGCCAACGTCCTGACTTTC.

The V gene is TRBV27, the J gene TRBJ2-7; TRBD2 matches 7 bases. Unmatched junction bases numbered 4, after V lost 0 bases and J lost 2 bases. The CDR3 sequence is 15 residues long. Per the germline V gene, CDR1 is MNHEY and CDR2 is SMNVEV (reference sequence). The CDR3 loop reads CASSLSREGTYEQYF. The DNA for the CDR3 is TGTGCCAGCAGTTTATCCAGGGAGGGTACCTACGAGCAGTACTTC.

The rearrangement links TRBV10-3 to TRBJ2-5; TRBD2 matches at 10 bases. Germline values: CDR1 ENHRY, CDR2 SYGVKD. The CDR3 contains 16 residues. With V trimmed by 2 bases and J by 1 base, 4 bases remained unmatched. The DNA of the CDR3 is TGTGCCATCAGTGAGGGTCTAGCGGGGGCCCAAGAGACCCAGTACTTC. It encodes CAISEGLAGAQETQYF.

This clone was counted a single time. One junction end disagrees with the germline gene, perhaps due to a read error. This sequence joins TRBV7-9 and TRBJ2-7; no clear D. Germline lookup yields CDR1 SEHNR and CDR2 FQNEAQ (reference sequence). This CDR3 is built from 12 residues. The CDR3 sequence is CSSSPPVNEQYF. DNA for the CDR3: TGTTCCAGCAGCCCCCCGGTGAACGAGCAGTACTTC.

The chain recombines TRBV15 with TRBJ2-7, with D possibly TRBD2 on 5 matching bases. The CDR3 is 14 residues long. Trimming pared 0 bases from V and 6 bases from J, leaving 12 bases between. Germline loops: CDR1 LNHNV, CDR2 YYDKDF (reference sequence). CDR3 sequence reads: CATSRDRELGEQYF. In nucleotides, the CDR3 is TGTGCCACCAGCAGAGACCGGGAACTGGGCGAGCAGTACTTC.

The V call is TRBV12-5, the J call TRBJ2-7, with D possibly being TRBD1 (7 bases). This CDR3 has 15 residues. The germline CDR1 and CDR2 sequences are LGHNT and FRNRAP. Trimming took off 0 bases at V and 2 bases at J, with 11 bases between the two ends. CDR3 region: CASGLVRRGAYEQYF. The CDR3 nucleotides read TGTGCTAGTGGTTTGGTCCGCAGGGGGGCCTACGAGCAGTACTTC.

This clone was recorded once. In DNA, the CDR3 is TGTGCCAGCAGCTTAGGGGGGACAGGGGCCCAGCCCCAGCATTTT. It encodes CASSLGGTGAQPQHF. The V call is TRBV7-8, the J call TRBJ1-5; TRBD1 aligns across 10 bases. The CDR3 sequence is 15 residues long. The V and J ends lost 1 base and 7 bases, in that order; junction bases with no gene match: 4. Germline-derived CDR1 and CDR2 are SGHVS and FQNEAQ.

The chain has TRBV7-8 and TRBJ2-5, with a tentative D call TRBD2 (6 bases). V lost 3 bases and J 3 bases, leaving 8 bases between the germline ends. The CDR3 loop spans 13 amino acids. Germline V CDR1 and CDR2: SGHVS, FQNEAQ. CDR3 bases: TGTGCCAGCAGCTTCCCGGGGGAAGAGACCCAGTACTTC. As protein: CASSFPGEETQYF.

CDR3 region: CASSPGLAGGNSIQYF. CDR3 coding DNA: TGCGCCAGCAGCCCGGGACTAGCGGGGGGGAATAGCATTCAGTACTTC. This chain links TRBV5-1 with TRBJ2-4; 16 bases are shared with TRBD2. Germline V gene data show CDR1 as SGHRS and CDR2 as YFSETQ. The trim removed 4 bases at V and 9 bases at J, leaving 7 bases unmatched. The CDR3 totals 16 residues.

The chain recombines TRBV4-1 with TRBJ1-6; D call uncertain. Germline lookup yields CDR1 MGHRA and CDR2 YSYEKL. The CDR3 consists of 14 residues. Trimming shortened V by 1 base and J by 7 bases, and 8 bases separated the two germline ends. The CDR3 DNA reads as TGCGCCAGCAGCCAAGTTCCCCTGAATTCACCCCTCCACTTT. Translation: CASSQVPLNSPLHF.

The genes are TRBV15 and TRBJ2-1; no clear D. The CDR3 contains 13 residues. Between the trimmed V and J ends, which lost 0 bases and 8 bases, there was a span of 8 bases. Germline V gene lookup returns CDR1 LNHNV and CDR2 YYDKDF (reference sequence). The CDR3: CATSRDELYEQFF. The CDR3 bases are TGTGCCACCAGCAGAGATGAGTTATATGAGCAGTTCTTC.

This CDR3 reads CASSAGQGYEQYF. The CDR3 DNA reads as TGTGCCAGCAGCGCTGGACAGGGTTACGAGCAGTACTTC. The rearrangement uses TRBV5-4 and TRBJ2-7; 8 bases map to TRBD1. V lost 4 bases and J lost 4; bases outside the gene matches: 4. CDR1 and CDR2 from the germline V gene are SGHNT and YYREEE (reference sequence). This CDR3 is built from 13 residues.